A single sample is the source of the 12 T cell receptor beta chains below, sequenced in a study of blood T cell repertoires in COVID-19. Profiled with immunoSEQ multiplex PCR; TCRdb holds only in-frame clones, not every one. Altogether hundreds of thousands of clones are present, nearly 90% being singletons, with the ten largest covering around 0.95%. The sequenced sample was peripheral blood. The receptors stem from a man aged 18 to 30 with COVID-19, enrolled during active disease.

In nucleotides, the CDR3 is TGTGCCAGCAGTTTCCTTAGCGGGACTGATGCGCAGTACTTC. This codes for CASSFLSGTDAQYF. The chain carries TRBV28 and TRBJ2-7; 8 nucleotides match TRBD2. Germline V gene sequence: CDR1 MDHEN, CDR2 SYDVKM. This CDR3 region has 14 residues. Trimming cost V 3 bases and J 9 bases; bases outside gene matches: 10.

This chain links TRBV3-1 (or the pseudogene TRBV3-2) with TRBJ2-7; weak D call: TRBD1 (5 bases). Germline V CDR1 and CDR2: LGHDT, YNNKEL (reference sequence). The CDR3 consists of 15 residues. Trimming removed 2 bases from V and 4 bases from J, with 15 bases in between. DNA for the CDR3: TGTGCCAGCAGCCAAACATCGGTAGGGGCGTACGAGCAGTACTTC. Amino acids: CASSQTSVGAYEQYF.

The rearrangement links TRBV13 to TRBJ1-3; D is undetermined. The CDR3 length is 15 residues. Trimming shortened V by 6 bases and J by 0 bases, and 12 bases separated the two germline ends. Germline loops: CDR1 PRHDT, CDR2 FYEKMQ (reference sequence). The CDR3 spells CASRSEGPSGNTIYF. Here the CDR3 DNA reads TGTGCCAGCAGATCAGAGGGCCCCTCTGGAAACACCATATATTTT. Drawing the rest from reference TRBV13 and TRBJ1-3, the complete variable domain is AAGVIQSPRHLIKEKRETATLKCYPIPRHDTVYWYQQGPGQDPQFLISFYEKMQSDKGSIPDRFSAQQFSDYHSELNMSSLELGDSALYFCASRSEGPSGNTIYFGEGSWLTVV.

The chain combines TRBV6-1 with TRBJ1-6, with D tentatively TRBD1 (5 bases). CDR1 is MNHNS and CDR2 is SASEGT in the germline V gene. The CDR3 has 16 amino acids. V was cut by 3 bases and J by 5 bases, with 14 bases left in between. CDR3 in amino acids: CASSDFFGGNNSPLHF. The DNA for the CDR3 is TGTGCCAGCAGTGACTTTTTCGGGGGGAATAATTCACCCCTCCACTTT.

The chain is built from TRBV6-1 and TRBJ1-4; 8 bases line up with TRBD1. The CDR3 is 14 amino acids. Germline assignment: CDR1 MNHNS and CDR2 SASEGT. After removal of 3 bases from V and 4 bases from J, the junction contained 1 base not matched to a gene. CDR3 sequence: CASSEDRVNEKLFF. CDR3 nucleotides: TGTGCCAGCAGTGAGGACAGGGTTAATGAAAAACTGTTTTTT.

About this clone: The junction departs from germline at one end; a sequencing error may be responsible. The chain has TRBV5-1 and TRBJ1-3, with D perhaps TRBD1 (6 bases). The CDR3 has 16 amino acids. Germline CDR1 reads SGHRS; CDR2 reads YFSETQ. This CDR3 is CASSLGKGESGNTIYF. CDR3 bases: TGCGCCAGCAGTTTGGGAAAGGGGGAGTCTGGAAACACCATATATTTT.

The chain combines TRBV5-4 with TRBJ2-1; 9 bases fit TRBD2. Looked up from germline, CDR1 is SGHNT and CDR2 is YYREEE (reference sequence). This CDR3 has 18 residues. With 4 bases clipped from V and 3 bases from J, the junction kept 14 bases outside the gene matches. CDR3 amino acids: CASSLIFASGGLYNEQFF. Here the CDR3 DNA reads TGTGCCAGCAGCCTAATATTTGCAAGCGGGGGGCTCTACAATGAGCAGTTCTTC.

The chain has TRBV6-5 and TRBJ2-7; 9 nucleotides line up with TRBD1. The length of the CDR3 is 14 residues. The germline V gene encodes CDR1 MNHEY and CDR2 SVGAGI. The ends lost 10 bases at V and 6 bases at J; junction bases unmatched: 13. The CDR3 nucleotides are TGTGCCACCCTACAGGGGGCTTTTAATCTCGAGCAGTACTTC. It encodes CATLQGAFNLEQYF.

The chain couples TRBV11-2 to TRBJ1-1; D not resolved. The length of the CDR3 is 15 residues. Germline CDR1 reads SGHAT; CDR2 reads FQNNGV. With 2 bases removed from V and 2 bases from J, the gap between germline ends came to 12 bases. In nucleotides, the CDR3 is TGTGCCAGCAGCTTAAATGGCCAGTACAACACTGAAGCTTTCTTT. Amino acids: CASSLNGQYNTEAFF.

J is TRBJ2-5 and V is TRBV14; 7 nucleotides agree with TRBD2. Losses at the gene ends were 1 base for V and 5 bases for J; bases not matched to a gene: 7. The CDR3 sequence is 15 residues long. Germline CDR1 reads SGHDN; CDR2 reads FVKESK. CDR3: CASSQGLAGEETQYF. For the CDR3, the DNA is TGTGCCAGCAGCCAAGGCCTGGCGGGAGAGGAGACCCAGTACTTC.

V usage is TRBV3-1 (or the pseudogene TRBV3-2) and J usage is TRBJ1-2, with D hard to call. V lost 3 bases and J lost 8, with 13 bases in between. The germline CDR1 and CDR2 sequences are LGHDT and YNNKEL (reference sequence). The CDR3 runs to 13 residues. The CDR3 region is CASSHPGFYGYTF. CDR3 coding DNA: TGTGCCAGCAGCCATCCGGGTTTTTACGGCTACACCTTC.

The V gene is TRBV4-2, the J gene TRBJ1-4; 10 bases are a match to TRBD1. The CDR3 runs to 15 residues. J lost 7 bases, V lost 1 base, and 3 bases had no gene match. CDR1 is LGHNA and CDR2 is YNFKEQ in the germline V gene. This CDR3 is CASSQADRGLEKLFF. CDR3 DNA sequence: TGTGCCAGCAGCCAAGCCGACAGGGGGCTTGAAAAACTGTTTTTT.